The entry below gives a single T cell receptor (beta chain) sequence along with its context. Antigen: not known. This sample stems from a study of cytomegalovirus exposure and HLA in healthy donors. Primers for the PCR totalled 60 Vbeta and 13 Jbeta. Produced via immunoSEQ multiplex PCR; TCRdb's table is partial and in-frame only. The sample holds 85,000 to 130,000 clones, around 72% seen once. The study's findings and limits: A later analysis linked roughly 17,000 TCR beta sequences to HLA alleles at 0.05 false discovery rate.

The junction had 6 bases not matched to a gene; V was cut back by 7 bases and J by 0 bases. From germline, CDR1 is SGHRS and CDR2 YFSETQ. This CDR3 region has 16 residues. Sequencing was performed on PBMCs. The chain is built from TRBV5-1 and TRBJ2-2; 10 nucleotides align to TRBD1. This clonotype was sampled from a male donor in good health and CMV-seropositive. CDR3 nucleotide sequence: TGCGCCAGCCTTCTGGACAGGGGGGCGAACACCGGGGAGCTGTTTTTT. Translating it yields CASLLDRGANTGELFF.